Each of the 5 T cell receptor beta chains below was sequenced from the same sample in a study of blood T cell repertoires in COVID-19. Only in-frame clones appear in the TCRdb table, and some are missing; sequencing was by immunoSEQ multiplex PCR. Among hundreds of thousands of clones, 89% were seen once, and the ten largest hold 9.5%. Sequencing input: PBMCs or T cells enriched from blood (not recorded which). Receptors originate from a middle-aged woman who had recovered from COVID-19.

The chain uses TRBV10-3 and TRBJ1-2, with 11 bases aligning to TRBD1. The CDR3 spans 14 residues. Trimming took 6 bases from V and 7 from J; bases not matched to a gene: 7. CDR1 is ENHRY, CDR2 SYGVKD, per germline. The CDR3 DNA is TGTGCCATCAGACACGGACAGGGGGCGGGTGGCTACACCTTC. Translated, it gives CAIRHGQGAGGYTF.

V gene TRBV18 combines with J gene TRBJ1-1; TRBD1 is a possible D gene (6 bases). Trimming removed 3 bases from V and 6 bases from J, with 14 bases in between. Germline V gives CDR1 KGHSH, CDR2 LQKENI. The CDR3 has 14 residues. CDR3 amino acids: CASSPNREPPEAFF. CDR3 sequence (DNA): TGTGCCAGCTCACCGAACAGGGAACCCCCTGAAGCTTTCTTT.

This rearrangement joins TRBV4-2 to TRBJ2-2; the D gene is possibly TRBD2 (6 bases). The CDR3 length is 16 residues. V was cut by 1 base and J by 5 bases, with 14 bases left in between. Germline V gives CDR1 LGHNA, CDR2 YNFKEQ. CDR3 sequence: CASSQGPSVETGELFF. In nucleotides, the CDR3 is TGTGCCAGCAGCCAAGGTCCTAGCGTAGAAACCGGGGAGCTGTTTTTT.

The rearrangement links TRBV15 to TRBJ1-1; 7 bases map to TRBD1. The germline CDR1 and CDR2 sequences are LNHNV and YYDKDF (reference sequence). The CDR3 contains 15 residues. V dropped 1 base and J dropped 5; count of bases not matched to a gene: 7. CDR3 DNA sequence: TGTGCCACCAGCAGAGGCGACAGGGCGGTTACTGAAGCTTTCTTT. It codes for CATSRGDRAVTEAFF.

This sequence joins TRBV3-1 (or the pseudogene TRBV3-2) and TRBJ1-6; 9 bases are shared with TRBD1. The CDR3 loop spans 19 amino acids. Germline CDR1 and CDR2: LGHDT and YNNKEL (reference sequence). With 2 bases clipped from V and 4 bases from J, the junction kept 12 bases outside the gene matches. The CDR3 DNA is TGTGCCAGCAGCCAATGGACAGGGGAAACAAAGACGTATAATTCACCCCTCCACTTT. Its translation: CASSQWTGETKTYNSPLHF.